The entry that follows covers one T cell receptor (beta chain) sequence. Its antigen is undetermined. When sampled, the donors appeared nominally healthy, though they likely had unrecorded immune exposures. These data belong to a study of cytomegalovirus exposure and HLA in healthy donors. CDR3 size: 14 residues. Trimming stripped 5 bases from V and 0 bases from J, with 10 bases between. The V gene's germline CDR1 is LNHDA and CDR2 SQIVND (reference sequence). The PCR contained 60 Vbeta and 13 Jbeta primers. Data came from immunoSEQ multiplex PCR; TCRdb stores just in-frame clones and leaves some out. The sample consists of 150,000 to 200,000 clones, about 88% of them appearing once. Study-wide points: Donor immune exposure was known only as CMV serostatus.

Sequenced input: PBMCs. The chain combines TRBV19 with TRBJ1-1, with D tentatively TRBD1 (5 bases). The receptor comes from a woman aged 18 to 35 in good health and CMV-seronegative. The CDR3 DNA is TGTGCCAGTAGTGGACACAGGTTGAACACTGAAGCTTTCTTT. Residues: CASSGHRLNTEAFF. The full variable domain, in which reference TRBV19 and TRBJ1-1 provide the parts outside the CDR3, is DGGITQSPKYLFRKEGQNVTLSCEQNLNHDAMYWYRQDPGQGLRLIYYSQIVNDFQKGDIAEGYSVSREKKESFPLTVTSAQKNPTAFYLCASSGHRLNTEAFFGQGTRLTVV.